This entry lists 27 T cell receptor beta chains sequenced from one sample in a study of blood T cell repertoires in COVID-19. Profiling relied on immunoSEQ multiplex PCR, and the TCRdb table lists in-frame clones only, not all of them. The sample includes approximately 94,000 clones, around 85% of them seen just once. The source material was peripheral blood. The receptors shown here come from a man aged 50 to 59 with active or convalescent COVID-19.

The rearrangement links TRBV11-3 to TRBJ1-1, with D perhaps matching TRBD1 (5 bases). The CDR3 runs 13 residues. Germline assignment: CDR1 SGHNT and CDR2 YENEEA. V lost 5 bases to trimming and J lost 1 base, with 8 bases between them. CDR3 in amino acids: CASSRGRNTEAFF. The CDR3 DNA follows: TGTGCCAGCAGCCGGGGGAGGAACACTGAAGCTTTCTTT.

The V call is TRBV30, the J call TRBJ1-1; 7 bases agree with TRBD1. CDR1 GTSNPN and CDR2 SVGIG come from the germline V gene (reference sequence). After removal of 8 bases from V and 5 bases from J, the junction contained 11 bases not matched to a gene. There are 13 residues in the CDR3. CDR3 bases: TGTGCCACCGACAGGGTAATGGGAACTGAAGCTTTCTTT. It translates to CATDRVMGTEAFF.

V is TRBV27 and J is TRBJ1-2; D is unclear. The V and J ends lost 4 bases and 7 bases respectively, with 13 bases between them. The CDR3 extends over 13 amino acids. Germline V lookup: CDR1 MNHEY, CDR2 SMNVEV (reference sequence). CDR3 region: CASSSSSGGGYTF. CDR3 DNA sequence: TGTGCCAGCAGTTCGAGTTCAGGAGGTGGCTACACCTTC.

The V call is TRBV11-3, the J call TRBJ2-5; 12 bases align to TRBD2. This CDR3 spans 17 amino acids. V dropped 5 bases and J dropped 1; count of bases not matched to a gene: 8. Germline assignment: CDR1 SGHNT and CDR2 YENEEA. CDR3 nucleotides: TGTGCCAGCAGCAAAACTAGCGGGAGGACCCTCCAAGAGACCCAGTACTTC. It yields the protein CASSKTSGRTLQETQYF. Filled out from reference TRBV11-3 and TRBJ2-5, the complete variable domain reads EAGVVQSPRYKIIEKKQPVAFWCNPISGHNTLYWYLQNLGQGPELLIRYENEEAVDDSQLPKDRFSAERLKGVDSTLKIQPAELGDSAVYLCASSKTSGRTLQETQYFGPGTRLLVL.

The chain is built from TRBV30 and TRBJ1-1; TRBD1 matches 7 bases. Germline V lookup: CDR1 GTSNPN, CDR2 SVGIG (reference sequence). There are 17 residues in the CDR3. V lost 5 bases and J lost 3; bases outside the gene matches: 18. The CDR3 nucleotides are TGTGCCTGGTCGGAGGGGGCGCAATCTGTGGGGGACACTGAAGCTTTCTTT. Translation: CAWSEGAQSVGDTEAFF.

This clone was recorded a few times. J is TRBJ1-5 and V is TRBV27; 7 nucleotides agree with TRBD1. The J segment lost 3 bases and the V segment lost 5 bases, leaving 7 bases of the junction unmatched. In germline, CDR1 is MNHEY, CDR2 SMNVEV (reference sequence). CDR3 length: 15 amino acids. The CDR3 spells CASSPRTGYNQPQHF. The CDR3 nucleotides read TGTGCCAGCAGTCCCCGGACAGGATACAATCAGCCCCAGCATTTT.

The gene calls are TRBV5-1 and TRBJ2-5; a weak D match, TRBD2 (5 bases). The CDR3 is 13 residues long. Germline V CDR1 and CDR2: SGHRS, YFSETQ. The CDR3 protein is CVRRGGFRKTQYF. The CDR3 DNA follows: TGCGTAAGGCGAGGCGGGTTTCGTAAGACCCAGTACTTC.

This rearrangement joins TRBV28 to TRBJ2-7, with D hard to call. V lost 7 bases and J 2 bases, leaving 15 bases between the germline ends. CDR3 length: 14 residues. Germline CDR1 and CDR2: MDHEN and SYDVKM. DNA of the CDR3: TGTGCCAGCATCGAATCGACTGCTGCCTACGAGCAGTACTTC. It is translated as CASIESTAAYEQYF.

This clone was detected once. Written as DNA, the CDR3 is TGCGCCAGCAGCTTGGGGGGGACTAGCGGGATGGGAAATGAGCAGTTCTTC. Residues: CASSLGGTSGMGNEQFF. The J gene is TRBJ2-1, the V gene TRBV5-1, with 13 nucleotides matching TRBD2. Germline assignment: CDR1 SGHRS and CDR2 YFSETQ. CDR3 length: 17 amino acids. Losses at the gene ends were 0 bases for V and 7 bases for J; bases not matched to a gene: 7. Full variable domain (missing parts from reference TRBV5-1 and TRBJ2-1): KAGVTQTPRYLIKTRGQQVTLSCSPISGHRSVSWYQQTPGQGLQFLFEYFSETQRNKGNFPGRFSGRQFSNSRSEMNVSTLELGDSALYLCASSLGGTSGMGNEQFFGPGTRLTVL.

The chain carries TRBV6-1 and TRBJ2-7, with D tentatively TRBD1 (6 bases). This CDR3 is built from 16 residues. The germline V and J ends were trimmed by 0 bases and 4 bases, with 16 bases remaining between them. Germline V gene lookup returns CDR1 MNHNS and CDR2 SASEGT. The CDR3 region has the DNA TGTGCCAGCAGTGAAGCGCGACCAGGGGATACGTACGAGCAGTACTTC. This sequence encodes CASSEARPGDTYEQYF.

The CDR3 sequence: CATSDPSPSDGNNEQFF. Here the CDR3 DNA reads TGTGCCACCAGTGACCCATCGCCTAGCGACGGGAACAATGAGCAGTTCTTC. This chain links TRBV24-1 with TRBJ2-1, with D possibly TRBD2 on 6 matching bases. The V gene's germline CDR1 is KGHDR and CDR2 SFDVKD. V lost 4 bases and J lost 5, with 20 bases in between. This CDR3 is 17 amino acids long.

J is TRBJ2-3 and V is TRBV9; D is ambiguous. V dropped 3 bases and J dropped 6 bases, with 11 bases sitting between them. Per the germline V gene, CDR1 is SGDLS and CDR2 is YYNGEE. This CDR3 region has 13 residues. This CDR3 reads CASSATHTDTQYF. Here the CDR3 DNA reads TGTGCCAGCAGCGCAACCCATACTGATACGCAGTATTTT.

The V and J genes are TRBV24-1 and TRBJ2-2; D is uncertain. Trimming removed 7 bases at V and 4 bases at J, with 6 bases between. Germline V gene lookup returns CDR1 KGHDR and CDR2 SFDVKD. The CDR3 sequence is 12 residues long. The CDR3 loop is CATRGSTGELFF. In DNA, the CDR3 is TGTGCCACCAGGGGCAGCACCGGGGAGCTGTTTTTT.

This clone came up once. V usage is TRBV24-1 and J usage is TRBJ2-1, with a tentative D call TRBD1 (6 bases). The CDR3 is made up of 12 amino acids. Trimming took 4 bases from V and 15 from J, leaving 15 bases between them. Germline V CDR1 and CDR2: KGHDR, SFDVKD. As DNA, the CDR3 is TGTGCCACCAGTGACCTACAGGGTATATGGTTCTTC. Translating gives CATSDLQGIWFF.

This rearrangement joins TRBV19 to TRBJ2-2, with 7 bases aligning to TRBD2. Trimming at V came to 5 bases and at J to 8 bases, leaving 14 bases not matched to a gene. CDR1 and CDR2 (germline): LNHDA, SQIVND (reference sequence). This CDR3 spans 16 amino acids. CDR3 in DNA: TGTGCCAGTAGTCCTTCCGGGACTACGGAGTGGGGGGAGCTGTTTTTT. It specifies CASSPSGTTEWGELFF.

This clone was observed once. The chain joins TRBV3-1 (or the pseudogene TRBV3-2) to TRBJ2-3, with no clear D. V lost 4 bases and J 0 bases, leaving 11 bases between the germline ends. Germline values: CDR1 LGHDT, CDR2 YNNKEL (reference sequence). The CDR3 has 15 residues. The CDR3 spells CASSPSVASTDTQYF. CDR3 in DNA: TGTGCCAGCAGCCCCTCGGTTGCTAGCACAGATACGCAGTATTTT.

This clone was counted only a few times. The chain employs TRBV3-1 (or the pseudogene TRBV3-2) and TRBJ1-2; D perhaps matches TRBD1 (5 bases). The CDR3 is 15 amino acids. Germline V gives CDR1 LGHDT, CDR2 YNNKEL (reference sequence). V lost 1 base and J 8 bases, leaving 17 bases between the germline ends. The CDR3 region has the DNA TGTGCCAGCAGCCAAGCCTCGGACACCGGACGAGGCTACACCTTC. It codes for CASSQASDTGRGYTF.

The chain has TRBV6-5 and TRBJ2-5; 13 nucleotides match TRBD2. CDR3 length: 15 amino acids. The V segment lost 7 bases and the J segment 0 bases; nucleotides outside the gene matches: 2. Germline V CDR1 and CDR2: MNHEY, SVGAGI. Here the CDR3 reads CASTLAGGYQETQYF. In DNA form, the CDR3 reads TGTGCCAGCACACTAGCGGGAGGGTACCAAGAGACCCAGTACTTC.

V gene TRBV4-2 combines with J gene TRBJ1-4; maybe TRBD1 (5 bases). This CDR3 comprises 14 residues. Germline V gene data show CDR1 as LGHNA and CDR2 as YNFKEQ. V gave up 0 bases and J gave up 5 bases, with 7 bases separating them. The CDR3, as DNA: TGTGCCAGCAGCCAAGACAGGGAAAATGAAAAACTGTTTTTT. Encoded protein: CASSQDRENEKLFF.

This clone occurred a few times. The V and J genes are TRBV7-2 and TRBJ2-5; TRBD2 aligns across 8 bases. Germline V lookup: CDR1 SGHTA, CDR2 FQGNSA. The trim removed 3 bases at V and 2 bases at J, leaving 2 bases unmatched. The CDR3 has 14 residues. CDR3 region: CASSFTSGQETQYF. The DNA for the CDR3 is TGTGCCAGCAGCTTTACTAGCGGACAAGAGACCCAGTACTTC.

This clone was counted only a few times. The chain employs TRBV19 and TRBJ2-6; no clear D gene. The CDR3 is 12 residues long. Trimming removed 7 bases at V and 1 base at J, with 2 bases between. CDR1 LNHDA and CDR2 SQIVND come from the germline V gene (reference sequence). CDR3 sequence: CASTSGANVLTF. CDR3 coding DNA: TGTGCCAGTACTTCTGGGGCCAACGTCCTGACTTTC.

This clone is a singleton in its sample. The CDR3 here is CATGQLGSPLHF. The CDR3 DNA reads TGCGCCACCGGACAGTTGGGTTCACCCCTCCACTTT. This sequence joins TRBV10-1 and TRBJ1-6, with a tentative D call TRBD1 (6 bases). The V end lost 10 bases, the J end lost 9 bases, and 13 bases lay between the germline ends. Germline V gene lookup returns CDR1 WNHNN and CDR2 SYGVQD (reference sequence). This CDR3 contains 12 residues.

This chain uses TRBV30 with TRBJ2-1; TRBD2 aligns across 10 bases. Germline-derived CDR1 and CDR2 are GTSNPN and SVGIG (reference sequence). The CDR3 length is 15 residues. The V segment lost 4 bases and the J segment 7 bases; nucleotides outside the gene matches: 10. Here the CDR3 reads CAWTRDPSGRNEQFF. CDR3 in DNA: TGTGCCTGGACCCGGGACCCTAGCGGGAGAAATGAGCAGTTCTTC.

The sample holds a few counts of this clone. The V gene is TRBV12-3 or TRBV12-4, the J gene TRBJ2-5; maybe TRBD1 (6 bases). Trimming pared 10 bases from V and 6 bases from J, leaving 18 bases between. There are 13 residues in the CDR3. As DNA, the CDR3 is TGTGCCACCTGGGACACCGTCCTACAGACCCAGTACTTC. Translation: CATWDTVLQTQYF.

V usage is TRBV19 and J usage is TRBJ1-5; D is uncertain. Germline assignment: CDR1 LNHDA and CDR2 SQIVND (reference sequence). V was cut by 4 bases and J by 6 bases, with 10 bases left in between. The CDR3 sequence is 13 residues long. CDR3 DNA: TGTGCCAGTAGTACTCCGGGAGGTCAGCCCCAGCATTTT. Amino acid sequence: CASSTPGGQPQHF.

This chain joins TRBV30 and TRBJ1-4; a possible D gene is TRBD1 (6 bases). Trimming stripped 0 bases from V and 8 bases from J, with 13 bases between. This CDR3 region has 14 residues. Germline assignment: CDR1 GTSNPN and CDR2 SVGIG (reference sequence). CDR3 sequence reads: CAWSVGTPGEKLFF. The DNA for the CDR3 is TGTGCCTGGAGTGTTGGGACACCCGGGGAAAAACTGTTTTTT. The full variable domain, completed using reference TRBV30 and TRBJ1-4, is SQTIHQWPATLVQPVGSPLSLECTVEGTSNPNLYWYRQAAGRGLQLLFYSVGIGQISSEVPQNLSASRPQDRQFILSSKKLLLSDSGFYLCAWSVGTPGEKLFFGSGTQLSVL.

This clone was seen once. The chain links TRBV28 to TRBJ1-2, with 8 bases lining up with TRBD1. CDR3 size: 13 residues. Trimming took 6 bases from V and 6 from J; bases not matched to a gene: 6. CDR1 is MDHEN and CDR2 is SYDVKM in the germline V gene. CDR3 in amino acids: CASRTTGANGYTF. As DNA, the CDR3 is TGTGCCAGCAGGACGACAGGGGCGAATGGCTACACCTTC.